This T cell receptor beta chain was observed in a study of cytomegalovirus exposure and HLA in healthy donors. This CDR3 comprises 14 residues. The ends were cut back, 5 bases at V and 6 bases at J, with 13 bases in the middle. Germline V lookup: CDR1 SGHTA, CDR2 FQGTGA. Study-wide points: Owing to their indistinguishability, certain V segments, notably TRBV6-2 and TRBV6-3, were excluded. In vitro checks showed that a few CMV-associated chains really do target CMV antigens. It was fewer than 200 TCR beta chains that were listed as cytomegalovirus-associated. Later analysis demonstrated an association between a missense DCLRE1C variant and TCR beta V- and J-gene trimming.

PCR employed 60 Vbeta and 13 Jbeta primers. Generated by immunoSEQ multiplex PCR, the TCRdb table keeps only in-frame clones and is missing some. The table records 65,000 to 90,000 clones, around 75% of them present only once. On this clone itself: Its antigen is currently unknown.

J is TRBJ2-2 and V is TRBV7-3, with a weak D call TRBD1 (5 bases). This clonotype was obtained from a man in his forties or fifties in good health and CMV-seronegative. Specimen: PBMCs. CDR3 sequence reads: CASSPKTTAGELFF. The CDR3 DNA reads as TGTGCCAGCAGCCCCAAGACGACAGCCGGGGAGCTGTTTTTT.